The source of this T cell receptor beta chain is a study of CD8+CD57+ T cells in acquired aplastic anemia. Study in general: The study obtained an average of about 3.4 ug of DNA from sorted CD4+ and CD8+ cells. Regarding the study as a whole: Patients and healthy controls showed no significant CD8+ Simpson's diversity difference.

Looked up from germline, CDR1 is KGHDR and CDR2 is SFDVKD. The CDR3 sequence is 13 residues long. V lost 7 bases, J lost 1 base, and 9 bases lay in between. A remark on this clonotype: Its antigen remains unidentified.

All patients picked for sequencing had shown, by flow cytometry, an expansion of CD8+CD57+ cells. Every patient presented with severe acquired aplastic anemia. At blood sampling, none of the patients had yet received therapy. It was genomic DNA that served as the template for profiling TCR beta VDJ and CDR3. Each CDR3 protein is one row after TCRdb ran MiXCR on the reads. The table shows about 180,000 distinct CDR3 sequences, with less than 60% occurring only once. The source is a human donor with aplastic anemia. The chain links TRBV24-1 to TRBJ1-1; D gene ambiguous. The sample consisted of sorted CD4+, CD8+, or CD8+CD57+ T cells (not recorded which) from PBMCs. This CDR3 is CATRAPANTEAFF. CDR3 nucleotides: TGTGCCACCAGAGCGCCAGCGAACACTGAAGCTTTCTTT.